The clone carrying this TCR beta chain was counted many times. Its antigen is currently unknown. This sample was taken from a study of T cells after yellow fever vaccination. Background on the study: Researchers used SMART-Seq v4 Ultra Low Input to prepare fractions that had low cell numbers.

After removal of 7 bases from V and 3 bases from J, the junction contained 10 bases not matched to a gene. Germline loops: CDR1 SGHRS, CDR2 YFSETQ. The CDR3 is 16 residues long. By 5'RACE template switching, TCR cDNA was produced, with a universal primer site and UMIs added in the process. Using its own MiXCR run on the 5' RACE reads, TCRdb lists one record per CDR3 protein. The sample records hundreds of thousands of distinct CDR3 sequences, approximately 10% being singletons. Study-level findings and limits: Most clones from primary vaccination resurfaced after the booster (around 97% CD4, about 91% CD8). A faster peak, day 5 versus 15, was reached by the weaker secondary response.

This rearrangement joins TRBV5-1 to TRBJ2-2; 9 bases match TRBD1. The receptor comes from a man younger than 30 who received the YFV17D yellow fever vaccine. Sample: CD4+ T cells sorted from PBMCs, taken 5 days after the yellow fever booster vaccination. The CDR3 region has the DNA TGCGCCAGCGAGAGAGGTTACAGGGGGCACACCGGGGAGCTGTTTTTT. Its protein is CASERGYRGHTGELFF.